One and the same sample provided the 28 T cell receptor beta chains below, sequenced in a study of blood T cells in healthy people across ages. With a J-beta primer mix and a sample-barcoded 5' primer, a second PCR ran 7 to 11 cycles. One entry per CDR3 protein, called by TCRdb with MiXCR from the 5' RACE reads. The profile covers fewer than 800,000 distinct CDR3 sequences, with 20% to 30% appearing a single time and more than 8.5% taken by the ten largest. This sample also appeared in a second study, on T cells of mothers and their children.

Sequenced sample: blood. These receptors were collected from a boy between 10 and 17 years old in good health.

J is TRBJ2-3 and V is TRBV9; TRBD2 matches 7 bases. The CDR3 totals 15 residues. V shed 4 bases, J shed 2 bases, and the junction held 7 bases outside the gene matches. Germline CDR1 is SGDLS and CDR2 is YYNGEE. The CDR3 bases are TGTGCCAGCAGCCCCGGACTAGGGCTCACAGATACGCAGTATTTT. Protein sequence: CASSPGLGLTDTQYF.

In its sample, this clonotype was seen a few times. The chain employs TRBV6-5 and TRBJ1-4; tentatively, D is TRBD1 (5 bases). CDR1 is MNHEY, CDR2 SVGAGI, per germline. The CDR3 totals 15 residues. The V gene lost 6 bases and the J gene lost 4 bases, with 15 bases spanning the gap. In DNA form, the CDR3 reads TGTGCCAGCAGCCTCAGCGGGGCGGGTAATGAAAAACTGTTTTTT. Translating gives CASSLSGAGNEKLFF.

This clonotype was counted a few times. J is TRBJ1-2 and V is TRBV9, with 8 bases identical to TRBD1. The CDR3 consists of 14 residues. CDR1 and CDR2 (germline): SGDLS, YYNGEE. Trimming removed 3 bases from V and 4 bases from J; junction bases left unmatched: 5. The CDR3 sequence is CASSEQGAGYGYTF. CDR3 in DNA: TGTGCCAGCAGCGAGCAGGGGGCTGGCTATGGCTACACCTTC.

The gene calls are TRBV3-1 and TRBJ2-1, with TRBD2 matching over 9 bases. Trimming took 4 bases from V and 8 from J; bases not matched to a gene: 9. CDR3 length: 15 amino acids. The germline gives CDR1 LGHDT, CDR2 YNNKEL (reference sequence). The CDR3 loop reads CASSRMGGRGDEQFF. The CDR3, as DNA: TGTGCCAGCAGCCGGATGGGCGGGAGGGGCGATGAGCAGTTCTTC.

The V and J genes are TRBV6-5 and TRBJ2-7; 9 bases line up with TRBD1. Per the germline V gene, CDR1 is MNHEY and CDR2 is SVGAGI. The CDR3 totals 13 residues. The V segment lost 6 bases and the J segment 4 bases; nucleotides outside the gene matches: 4. The CDR3 region has the DNA TGTGCCAGCAGGCCTGACAGGGGGTACGAGCAGTACTTC. This translates into CASRPDRGYEQYF.

V is TRBV20-1 and J is TRBJ2-5; D uncertain. Trimming cost V 6 bases and J 5 bases, with 19 bases left between them. Germline CDR1 and CDR2: DFQATT and SNEGSKA (reference sequence). The CDR3 runs 14 residues. The chain's CDR3 is CSATSIGYSETQYF. For the CDR3, the DNA is TGCAGTGCAACCTCTATTGGGTACAGCGAGACCCAGTACTTC.

CDR3 DNA sequence: TGTGCCAGCAGCCAAGATGAGTTTAGCACAGATACGCAGTATTTT. As protein: CASSQDEFSTDTQYF. V is TRBV4-2 and J is TRBJ2-3; the D is unclear. This CDR3 region has 15 residues. CDR1 LGHNA and CDR2 YNFKEQ come from the germline V gene. V dropped 0 bases and J dropped 0 bases, with 7 bases sitting between them.

This clonotype was seen a few times. The rearrangement joins TRBV6-5 to TRBJ2-5; perhaps TRBD2 as D (7 bases). The CDR3 sequence is 16 residues long. CDR1 and CDR2 from the germline V gene are MNHEY and SVGAGI. Deletions cut 0 bases from V and 5 bases from J, with 16 bases between. The CDR3 loop is CASSYSGGASAETQYF. CDR3 DNA sequence: TGTGCCAGCAGTTACTCGGGGGGGGCCAGCGCGGAGACCCAGTACTTC.

This rearrangement joins TRBV2 to TRBJ2-3; TRBD2 might be the D (6 bases). Looked up from germline, CDR1 is SNHLY and CDR2 is FYNNEI. This CDR3 has 14 residues. The germline V and J ends were trimmed by 3 bases and 1 base, with 8 bases remaining between them. CDR3 sequence: CASSETGGTDTQYF. The CDR3 nucleotides are TGTGCCAGCAGTGAGACGGGGGGCACAGATACGCAGTATTTT.

This clonotype was observed a handful of times. This chain links TRBV5-1 with TRBJ1-6; TRBD1 matches at 7 bases. Looked up from germline, CDR1 is SGHRS and CDR2 is YFSETQ. This CDR3 region has 14 residues. V lost 4 bases, J lost 5 bases, and 3 bases stayed unmatched. This CDR3 is CASSPGQNNSPLHF. The CDR3 region has the DNA TGCGCCAGCAGCCCGGGACAGAATAATTCACCCCTCCACTTT. Variable domain in full (rest from reference TRBV5-1 and TRBJ1-6): KAGVTQTPRYLIKTRGQQVTLSCSPISGHRSVSWYQQTPGQGLQFLFEYFSETQRNKGNFPGRFSGRQFSNSRSEMNVSTLELGDSALYLCASSPGQNNSPLHFGNGTRLTVT.

V usage is TRBV7-9 and J usage is TRBJ2-2; D perhaps matches TRBD2 (5 bases). CDR1 and CDR2 from the germline V gene are SEHNR and FQNEAQ (reference sequence). The CDR3 totals 14 residues. Trimming stripped 4 bases from V and 0 bases from J, with 6 bases between. As DNA, the CDR3 is TGTGCCAGCAGCTGGAGGCCGAACACCGGGGAGCTGTTTTTT. This codes for CASSWRPNTGELFF.

The CDR3 region is CASSVWRLQMNTEAFF. Written as DNA, the CDR3 is TGTGCCAGCAGCGTTTGGAGGCTACAGATGAACACTGAAGCTTTCTTT. This chain joins TRBV7-2 and TRBJ1-1, with D hard to call. Germline V gene sequence: CDR1 SGHTA, CDR2 FQGNSA. The CDR3 is 16 residues long. The V and J ends lost 5 bases and 0 bases respectively, with 16 bases between them.

The J gene is TRBJ2-5, the V gene TRBV12-3 or TRBV12-4; D unresolved. The end of the DNA fits TRBJ2-1 better, so the J call may be wrong. The length of the CDR3 is 12 residues. CDR3 protein: CASSSGRFEQFF. CDR3 bases: TGTGCCAGCAGTTCGGGTCGATTTGAGCAGTTCTTC.

This rearrangement joins TRBV7-2 to TRBJ2-5; D remains unclear. V was shortened by 3 bases and J by 0 bases, with 14 bases between the two germline ends. Looked up from germline, CDR1 is SGHTA and CDR2 is FQGNSA. CDR3 size: 16 residues. The CDR3 region is CASSFGGSRYQETQYF. For the CDR3, the DNA is TGTGCCAGCAGCTTCGGTGGCTCGAGGTACCAAGAGACCCAGTACTTC.

The V call is TRBV4-3, the J call TRBJ2-3; 8 bases match TRBD2. Germline CDR1 and CDR2: LGHNA and YSLEER. This CDR3 comprises 16 residues. Unmatched junction bases numbered 5, after V lost 0 bases and J lost 3 bases. In nucleotides, the CDR3 is TGCGCCAGCAGCCAAGATCAAGCGGGGGTGACAGATACGCAGTATTTT. Its translation is CASSQDQAGVTDTQYF.

The genes are TRBV3-1 and TRBJ2-1, with a weak D call TRBD2 (5 bases). Gene TRBJ2-5 matches the end of the DNA better, so the J call may be wrong. This CDR3 spans 16 amino acids. CDR1 LGHDT and CDR2 YNNKEL come from the germline V gene (reference sequence). CDR3 amino acids: CASSQVAFTSIETQYF. For the CDR3, the DNA is TGTGCCAGCAGCCAAGTCGCCTTTACTAGTATCGAGACCCAGTACTTC.

The chain uses TRBV2 and TRBJ2-1; D perhaps matches TRBD1 (5 bases). This CDR3 has 15 amino acids. V gave up 7 bases and J gave up 0 bases, with 13 bases separating them. Germline V gene lookup returns CDR1 SNHLY and CDR2 FYNNEI. CDR3 DNA sequence: TGTGCCAGCACGCCGGACACCAGCTCCTACAATGAGCAGTTCTTC. Encoded protein: CASTPDTSSYNEQFF. Complete variable domain (other parts from reference TRBV2 and TRBJ2-1): EPEVTQTPSHQVTQMGQEVILRCVPISNHLYFYWYRQILGQKVEFLVSFYNNEISEKSEIFDDQFSVERPDGSNFTLKIRSTKLEDSAMYFCASTPDTSSYNEQFFGPGTRLTVL.

This clonotype was found a few times. CDR3 in amino acids: CSVTGSGYEQYF. The DNA for the CDR3 is TGCAGCGTGACAGGGTCGGGCTACGAGCAGTACTTC. The genes are TRBV29-1 and TRBJ2-5, with TRBD1 identical over 7 bases. The J call is in doubt because the DNA end fits TRBJ2-7 better. CDR1 is SQVTM and CDR2 is ANQGSEA in the germline V gene. The CDR3 is made up of 12 amino acids.

This clonotype was observed at least ten times. The chain links TRBV3-1 to TRBJ2-5; D possibly corresponds to TRBD1 (5 bases). The CDR3 contains 14 residues. V shed 0 bases and J shed 2 bases, with 7 bases lying between them. Per germline, CDR1 LGHDT and CDR2 YNNKEL (reference sequence). The CDR3, as DNA: TGTGCCAGCAGCCAAGAGGGGCTTCAAGAGACCCAGTACTTC. As protein: CASSQEGLQETQYF.

The gene calls are TRBV6-5 and TRBJ2-5; possibly TRBD2 for D (5 bases). Gene TRBJ2-1 matches the end of the DNA better, so the J call may be wrong. Germline V gene lookup returns CDR1 MNHEY and CDR2 SVGAGI. The CDR3 runs 11 residues. CDR3 sequence: CASTNLGGQFF. The CDR3 DNA sequence: TGTGCCAGCACTAACCTAGGAGGGCAGTTCTTC.

V and J are TRBV27 and TRBJ2-2, with D possibly matching TRBD1 (5 bases). Trimming cost V 5 bases and J 4 bases, with 11 bases left between them. The V gene's germline CDR1 is MNHEY and CDR2 SMNVEV (reference sequence). The CDR3 spans 14 residues. The chain's CDR3 is CASSITGGTGELFF. In nucleotides, the CDR3 is TGTGCCAGCAGTATAACAGGCGGCACCGGGGAGCTGTTTTTT.

This clonotype was counted a few times. The chain uses TRBV7-2 and TRBJ2-5; tentative D call: TRBD1 (5 bases). The tail of the sequence fits TRBJ2-7 better, so the J call may be wrong. The germline V gene encodes CDR1 SGHTA and CDR2 FQGNSA. The CDR3 consists of 13 residues. Here the CDR3 reads CASRAGPSYEQYF. The CDR3 region has the DNA TGTGCCAGCAGGGCAGGGCCTTCCTACGAGCAGTACTTC.

This clonotype appeared many times. The V and J genes are TRBV7-3 and TRBJ2-5; maybe TRBD2 (6 bases). The CDR3 has 13 residues. The V and J ends lost 5 bases and 5 bases respectively, with 12 bases between them. Germline V gene sequence: CDR1 SGHTA, CDR2 FQGTGA. This CDR3 reads CASSPLGRETQYF. In DNA, the CDR3 is TGTGCCAGCAGCCCGTTAGGGAGGGAGACCCAGTACTTC.

There are a few counts of this clonotype. The chain combines TRBV9 with TRBJ2-7, with TRBD1 as a possible D gene (6 bases). Germline-derived CDR1 and CDR2 are SGDLS and YYNGEE. This CDR3 has 15 residues. Trimming took off 0 bases at V and 7 bases at J, with 17 bases between the two ends. The CDR3 region is CASSVDPRGSSEQYF. Here the CDR3 DNA reads TGTGCCAGCAGCGTAGACCCCAGGGGATCTAGTGAGCAGTACTTC.

This clonotype was seen more than once but under ten times. This rearrangement joins TRBV5-5 to TRBJ2-5; 11 bases match TRBD1. This CDR3 contains 15 residues. J gave up 3 bases and V 2 bases, and 3 bases lay outside the gene matches. Germline values: CDR1 SGHKS, CDR2 YYEKEE (reference sequence). The CDR3, as DNA: TGTGCCAGCAGCTTTGGGACAGGGGGAAAAGAGACCCAGTACTTC. Translating it yields CASSFGTGGKETQYF.

This clonotype was counted between two and nine times. J is TRBJ2-5 and V is TRBV9, with D unresolved. CDR1 and CDR2 from the germline V gene are SGDLS and YYNGEE. This CDR3 region has 15 residues. The ends were cut back, 0 bases at V and 2 bases at J, with 11 bases in the middle. This chain's CDR3 is CASSVGRSGQETQYF. CDR3 nucleotides: TGTGCCAGCAGCGTAGGACGCAGTGGTCAAGAGACCCAGTACTTC.

In its sample, this clonotype was seen a few times. The rearrangement links TRBV12-3 or TRBV12-4 to TRBJ2-5; D is uncertain. V shed 1 base and J shed 5 bases, with 11 bases lying between them. The CDR3 covers 14 residues. In DNA form, the CDR3 reads TGTGCCAGCAGTTTAGGTGCCTTAGGGGAGACCCAGTACTTC. Amino acids: CASSLGALGETQYF.

As regards this clonotype: An end of the junction differs from the germline gene, which may be a read error. The gene calls are TRBV13 and TRBJ1-1; D is ambiguous. The CDR3 totals 16 residues. Germline assignment: CDR1 PRHDT and CDR2 FYEKMQ (reference sequence). This chain's CDR3 is CACSPRSLGFISEAFF. The CDR3 DNA is TGTGCCTGCAGCCCTCGGTCGTTGGGGTTTATCTCTGAAGCTTTCTTT.